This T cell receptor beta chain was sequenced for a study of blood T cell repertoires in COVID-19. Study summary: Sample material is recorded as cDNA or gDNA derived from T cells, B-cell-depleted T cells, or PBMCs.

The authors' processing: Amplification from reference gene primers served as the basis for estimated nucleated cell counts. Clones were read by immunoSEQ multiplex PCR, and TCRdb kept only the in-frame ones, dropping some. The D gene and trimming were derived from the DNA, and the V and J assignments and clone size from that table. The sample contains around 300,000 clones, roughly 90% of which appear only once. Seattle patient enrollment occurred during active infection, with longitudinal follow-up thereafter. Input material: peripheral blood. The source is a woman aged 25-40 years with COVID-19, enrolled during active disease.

The CDR3 sequence: CASTLRTGRKDTEAFF. In nucleotides, the CDR3 is TGTGCCAGCACCCTAAGGACAGGGAGGAAAGACACTGAAGCTTTCTTT. The genes are TRBV28 and TRBJ1-1, with 8 bases that match TRBD1. CDR3 size: 16 residues. Germline CDR1 reads MDHEN; CDR2 reads SYDVKM. V shed 7 bases and J 3 bases; nucleotides not matched to a gene: 13.